These T cell receptor beta chains were read from a single sample in a study of cytomegalovirus exposure and HLA in healthy donors. This table comes from immunoSEQ multiplex PCR, and its TCRdb copy is limited to in-frame clones, with some not included. In the table there are over 55,000 clones, about 70% of which are singletons. Sequenced: PBMCs. These receptor sequences come from a woman aged 50 to 60 in good health and CMV-seropositive. Both conserved end residues are trimmed from each CDR3. Fields, in order: V gene, CDR3 length, J gene, clone size, CDR3 protein. Clone size appears in some rows only: once, few, many, or a class for an expanded clone.

TRBV7-2	12	TRBJ1-2	-	ASSLSTGRYGYT
TRBV28	14	TRBJ1-3	few	ASSGGLTGSGNTIY
TRBV7-2	14	TRBJ2-5	-	ASSHTANRGTETQY
TRBV7-7	11	TRBJ1-1	-	ASSRTENTEAF
TRBV14	10	TRBJ2-7	-	ASSQYYEEQY
TRBV6-4	13	TRBJ2-1	-	ASSEAAGGWGEQF
TRBV27	13	TRBJ1-5	-	ASSLSGTGNQPQH
TRBV6-5	12	TRBJ1-1	-	ASSTLRENTEAF
TRBV29-1	14	TRBJ2-3	-	SVDMMENWGADTQY
TRBV30	10	TRBJ1-4	-	AWAYWNEKLF
TRBV6-5	12	TRBJ2-7	-	ASSYDSRAYEQY
TRBV6-5	13	TRBJ1-3	few	ASSTSGQGGNAIY
TRBV19	10	TRBJ1-6	-	ASSIRLGALH
TRBV10-3	11	TRBJ1-1	-	AIRQGANTEAF
TRBV9	12	TRBJ1-1	-	ASTPGREGAEAF
TRBV6-6	12	TRBJ1-1	few	ASSYGVEATEAF
TRBV7-9	13	TRBJ2-1	-	ASSIGTSRDNEQF
TRBV7-3	12	TRBJ1-1	-	ASSLGQQNTEAF